The clone carrying this T cell receptor (beta chain) has at least ten counts. The antigen remains undetermined. This record belongs to a study of CD8 T cells in ankylosing spondylitis. Study-level points and caveats: Reportedly, significant enrichment of disease-linked clones occurred in matched ankylosing spondylitis synovial fluid.

The CDR3 loop spans 12 amino acids. Looked up from germline, CDR1 is SGHDN and CDR2 is FVKESK. The V gene lost 4 bases and the J gene lost 12 bases, with 13 bases spanning the gap. In making TCR beta libraries, quantitative 5'-RACE with molecular barcodes was used. TCRdb called the 5' RACE reads again in MiXCR, with one record for every CDR3 protein. The table includes 300,000 to 400,000 distinct CDR3 sequences, about 15% detected once. The gene calls are TRBV14 and TRBJ2-1, with TRBD2 as a possible D gene (6 bases). Sequenced sample: blood, either unsorted or a sorted T cell fraction (not recorded which). This clonotype was sampled from a male donor with ankylosing spondylitis or in good health (not recorded which). In DNA form, the CDR3 reads TGTGCCAGCAGCCTGTTTCGGGGGACGCAGTTCTTC. Protein: CASSLFRGTQFF.